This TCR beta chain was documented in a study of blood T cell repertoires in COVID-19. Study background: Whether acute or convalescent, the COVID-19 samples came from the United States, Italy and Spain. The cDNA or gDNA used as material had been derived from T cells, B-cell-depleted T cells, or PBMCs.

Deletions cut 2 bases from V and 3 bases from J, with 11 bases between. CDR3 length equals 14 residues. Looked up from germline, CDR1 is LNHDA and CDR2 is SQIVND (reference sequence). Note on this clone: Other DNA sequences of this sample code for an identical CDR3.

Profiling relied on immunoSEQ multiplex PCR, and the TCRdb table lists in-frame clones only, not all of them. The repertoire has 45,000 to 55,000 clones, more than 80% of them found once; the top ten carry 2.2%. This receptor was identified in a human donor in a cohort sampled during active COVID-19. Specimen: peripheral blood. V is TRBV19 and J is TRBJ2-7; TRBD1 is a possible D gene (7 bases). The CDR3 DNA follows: TGTGCCAGTAGTATAAGACAGGGAGGCTACGAGCAGTACTTC. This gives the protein CASSIRQGGYEQYF.